A single sample is the source of the 19 T cell receptor beta chains below, sequenced in a study of T cell repertoires in cytomegalovirus infection. One entry per CDR3 protein, called by TCRdb with MiXCR from the reads. The sample contains some 680,000 distinct CDR3 sequences, 35% of which appear only once. Sample: PBMCs. The receptors here all came from a human donor in good health (CMV status not recorded). Some clones in this sample may be carry-over from other donors' samples.

The chain has TRBV2 and TRBJ1-3, with D unclear. V lost 7 bases to trimming and J lost 0 bases, with 13 bases between them. This CDR3 spans 15 amino acids. Looked up from germline, CDR1 is SNHLY and CDR2 is FYNNEI. This CDR3 reads CASNTDVNSGNTIYF. CDR3 DNA sequence: TGTGCCAGCAATACCGACGTAAACTCTGGAAACACCATATATTTT.

V and J are TRBV28 and TRBJ1-1; D remains ambiguous. V lost 8 bases, J lost 0 bases, and 13 bases lay in between. The CDR3 is 14 residues long. Germline CDR1 is MDHEN and CDR2 is SYDVKM. CDR3 bases: TGTGCCAGCCTTCCCGACGGGTTGAACACTGAAGCTTTCTTT. This gives the protein CASLPDGLNTEAFF.

This chain joins TRBV2 and TRBJ1-1; 7 bases are a match to TRBD1. The germline gives CDR1 SNHLY, CDR2 FYNNEI. The CDR3 is made up of 14 amino acids. The ends lost 2 bases at V and 3 bases at J; junction bases unmatched: 3. CDR3 amino acids: CASSESRGDTEAFF. The DNA of the CDR3 is TGTGCCAGCAGTGAAAGCAGGGGGGACACTGAAGCTTTCTTT.

This clonotype was seen at least ten times. The chain employs TRBV7-2 and TRBJ2-6, with D tentatively TRBD1 (5 bases). From germline, CDR1 is SGHTA and CDR2 FQGNSA. The germline V and J ends were trimmed by 3 bases and 0 bases, with 18 bases remaining between them. CDR3 length: 19 amino acids. The CDR3 nucleotides are TGTGCCAGCAGCTTCTTTGTCCAGGGCTTCTTCTCTGGGGCCAACGTCCTGACTTTC. This translates into CASSFFVQGFFSGANVLTF.

V and J are TRBV7-6 and TRBJ2-1, with D tentatively TRBD2 (6 bases). The V end lost 1 base, the J end lost 5 bases, and 15 bases lay between the germline ends. The CDR3 sequence is 16 residues long. The germline V gene has CDR1 SGHVS and CDR2 FNYEAQ. The CDR3 DNA follows: TGTGCCAGCAGCTTAGGGGTCGTCGGGAGAGACAATGAGCAGTTCTTC. Translation: CASSLGVVGRDNEQFF. Combining the CDR3 with reference TRBV7-6 and TRBJ2-1 gives the whole variable domain GAGVSQSPRYKVTKRGQDVALRCDPISGHVSLYWYRQALGQGPEFLTYFNYEAQQDKSGLPNDRFSAERPEGSISTLTIQRTEQRDSAMYRCASSLGVVGRDNEQFFGPGTRLTVL.

This clonotype was counted only a few times. The genes are TRBV6-6 and TRBJ1-1; TRBD1 matches 11 bases. This CDR3 has 16 residues. Trimming removed 6 bases from V and 4 bases from J; junction bases left unmatched: 10. Germline V gives CDR1 MNHNY, CDR2 SVGAGI (reference sequence). CDR3 sequence reads: CASRNRGQGAGTEAFF. In DNA form, the CDR3 reads TGTGCCAGCAGAAACCGCGGACAGGGGGCTGGCACTGAAGCTTTCTTT.

The chain has TRBV12-3 or TRBV12-4 and TRBJ1-2, with D possibly being TRBD1 (5 bases). The CDR3 runs 14 residues. V lost 6 bases and J 5 bases, leaving 16 bases between the germline ends. The CDR3 sequence is CASRARGGGYGYTF. The CDR3 DNA sequence: TGTGCCAGCAGGGCCCGGGGGGGGGGGTATGGCTACACCTTC.

The CDR3 loop is CASSGSSGISPLHF. For the CDR3, the DNA is TGTGCCAGCAGCGGGAGTAGCGGAATTTCACCCCTCCACTTT. V and J are TRBV9 and TRBJ1-6; D gene uncertain. The CDR3 is 14 amino acids. Germline assignment: CDR1 SGDLS and CDR2 YYNGEE. The V gene lost 3 bases and the J gene lost 9 bases, with 13 bases spanning the gap.

This clonotype was seen at least ten times. The V call is TRBV28, the J call TRBJ1-2; D is perhaps TRBD1 (6 bases). CDR3 length equals 15 residues. The V gene lost 3 bases and the J gene lost 4 bases, with 15 bases spanning the gap. Germline CDR1 is MDHEN and CDR2 is SYDVKM. For the CDR3, the DNA is TGTGCCAGCAGTTTCCCCAGGGGTGCCCCCTATGGCTACACCTTC. It is translated as CASSFPRGAPYGYTF.

This clonotype was observed many times. This sequence joins TRBV12-3 or TRBV12-4 and TRBJ1-3; D is uncertain. The CDR3 contains 11 residues. Trimming took off 5 bases at V and 5 bases at J, with 4 bases between the two ends. The CDR3 nucleotides read TGTGCCAGCAGTGTGAGAAACACCATATATTTT. Protein sequence: CASSVRNTIYF.

This clonotype was detected only a few times. Sequence at one end of the junction differs from germline and may be a read error. CDR3: CASSTAGSTQPQHF. The CDR3 nucleotides are TGTGCCAGTAGTACTGCAGGGAGCACTCAGCCCCAGCATTTT. The chain couples TRBV19 to TRBJ1-5; D may be TRBD1 (5 bases). Germline CDR1 and CDR2: LNHDA and SQIVND (reference sequence). This CDR3 has 14 amino acids.

The V and J genes are TRBV11-2 and TRBJ2-3, with D hard to call. Germline CDR1 is SGHAT and CDR2 is FQNNGV. V lost 0 bases to trimming and J lost 0 bases, with 4 bases between them. The CDR3 contains 14 residues. The CDR3 coding sequence is TGTGCCAGCAGCTTAGATCCTAGCACAGATACGCAGTATTTT. It translates to CASSLDPSTDTQYF.

A few counts support this clonotype. The chain uses TRBV7-6 and TRBJ1-1; D not resolved. The V and J ends lost 5 bases and 0 bases respectively, with 19 bases between them. CDR3 length: 17 residues. Germline CDR1 SGHVS, CDR2 FNYEAQ. The CDR3 sequence is CASSVTSGSGLNTEAFF. The CDR3 nucleotides are TGTGCCAGCAGCGTTACGAGTGGGTCAGGCCTGAACACTGAAGCTTTCTTT.

The chain uses TRBV29-1 and TRBJ2-5; TRBD2 matches 8 bases. This CDR3 is 17 amino acids long. CDR1 and CDR2 (germline): SQVTM, ANQGSEA. V shed 4 bases, J shed 2 bases, and the junction held 15 bases outside the gene matches. The CDR3 sequence: CSVAGAGGWGPQETQYF. The CDR3 DNA is TGCAGCGTTGCGGGGGCGGGGGGCTGGGGGCCACAAGAGACCCAGTACTTC.

The chain employs TRBV19 and TRBJ2-7, with a tentative D call TRBD1 (5 bases). This CDR3 has 14 amino acids. Germline CDR1 and CDR2: LNHDA and SQIVND (reference sequence). The V end lost 4 bases, the J end lost 6 bases, and 16 bases lay between the germline ends. Written as DNA, the CDR3 is TGTGCCAGTAGTAACCAGGGAATTAAGTCCGAGCAGTACTTC. Residues: CASSNQGIKSEQYF.

This chain links TRBV15 with TRBJ1-2; no firm D call. V lost 0 bases to trimming and J lost 2 bases, with 1 base between them. The CDR3 is made up of 12 amino acids. CDR1 is LNHNV, CDR2 YYDKDF, per germline (reference sequence). The CDR3 nucleotides are TGTGCCACCAGCAGAGACAACTATGGCTACACCTTC. Translated: CATSRDNYGYTF.

This clonotype appeared a few times. This rearrangement joins TRBV7-8 to TRBJ2-1; 8 nucleotides agree with TRBD2. This CDR3 contains 14 residues. From germline, CDR1 is SGHVS and CDR2 FQNEAQ. V shed 7 bases and J 4 bases; nucleotides not matched to a gene: 6. CDR3 sequence (DNA): TGTGCCAGCACTAACGGGAGGGAATACAATGAGCAGTTCTTC. Its protein is CASTNGREYNEQFF.

This sequence joins TRBV27 and TRBJ1-1; TRBD1 aligns across 7 bases. The CDR3 has 19 amino acids. Germline V CDR1 and CDR2: MNHEY, SMNVEV (reference sequence). V lost 5 bases to trimming and J lost 1 base; unmatched junction nucleotides: 19. The CDR3 loop is CASSPTYGQANIKNTEAFF. For the CDR3, the DNA is TGTGCCAGCAGTCCAACCTACGGACAGGCGAACATCAAGAACACTGAAGCTTTCTTT.

This sequence joins TRBV10-3 and TRBJ1-2, with D tentatively TRBD1 (5 bases). Germline V gene lookup returns CDR1 ENHRY and CDR2 SYGVKD. This CDR3 is built from 16 residues. Trimming shortened V by 7 bases and J by 0 bases, and 18 bases separated the two germline ends. As DNA, the CDR3 is TGTGCCATCAAAGCGCAACGGGACGTATCTAACTATGGCTACACCTTC. Protein: CAIKAQRDVSNYGYTF.